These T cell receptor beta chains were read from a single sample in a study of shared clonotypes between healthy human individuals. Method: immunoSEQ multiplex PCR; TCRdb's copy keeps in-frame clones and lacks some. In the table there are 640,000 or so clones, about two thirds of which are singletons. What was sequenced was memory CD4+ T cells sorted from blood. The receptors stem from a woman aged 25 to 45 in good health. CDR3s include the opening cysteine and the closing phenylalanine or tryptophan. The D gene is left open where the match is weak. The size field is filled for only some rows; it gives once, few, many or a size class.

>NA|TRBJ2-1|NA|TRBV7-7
TGTGCCAGCAGCTTAAGCCTAATATACAATGAGCAGTTCTTC
CASSLSLIYNEQFF
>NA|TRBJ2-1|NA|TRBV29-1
TGCAGCGTTGAGGCTAGCTGGTACAATGAGCAGTTCTTC
CSVEASWYNEQFF
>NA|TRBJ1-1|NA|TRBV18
TGTGCCAGCACACACGCGGGGAATAGGAACACTGAAGCTTTCTTT
CASTHAGNRNTEAFF
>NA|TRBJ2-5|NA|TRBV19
TGTGCCAGTAGCTTAGGGCAGACACAAGAGACCCAGTACTTC
CASSLGQTQETQYF
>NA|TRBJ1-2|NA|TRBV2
TGTGCCAGCAGCCCCCCCCCGAGGGGAGACGGCTACACCTTC
CASSPPPRGDGYTF
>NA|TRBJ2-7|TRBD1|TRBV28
TGTGCCAGCAGTTGGGACAGGGGATACGAGCAGTACTTC
CASSWDRGYEQYF
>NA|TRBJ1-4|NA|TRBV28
TGTGCCAGCAGGGAACAGGGTTTCGTTGGAACTAATGAAAAACTGTTTTTT
CASREQGFVGTNEKLFF
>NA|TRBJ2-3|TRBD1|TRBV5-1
TGCGCCAGCAGCGTGAGAGGACAGGGGAAATCAGATACGCAGTATTTT
CASSVRGQGKSDTQYF
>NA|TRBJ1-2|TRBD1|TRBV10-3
TGTGCCATCAGTGAGCCACAGGGGGCGCGAACTGGCTACACCTTC
CAISEPQGARTGYTF
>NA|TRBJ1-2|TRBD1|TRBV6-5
TGTGCCAGCAGCGGACAGGGTGGCGGCTACACCTTC
CASSGQGGGYTF
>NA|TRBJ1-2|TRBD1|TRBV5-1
TGCGCCAGCAGCGAACAGGGGGCCGATGGCTACACCTTC
CASSEQGADGYTF
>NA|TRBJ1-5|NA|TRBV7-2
TGTGCCAGCAGCGCAGACAGCCTTAGCAATCAGCCCCAGCATTTT
CASSADSLSNQPQHF
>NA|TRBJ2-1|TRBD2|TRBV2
TGTGCCAGCACGAAGTTGGCGGGAGTTTATATGGATGAGCAGTTCTTC
CASTKLAGVYMDEQFF
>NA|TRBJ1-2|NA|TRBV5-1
TGCGCCAGCAGCTGGGCCGGAGGGCTCTATGGCTACACCTTC
CASSWAGGLYGYTF
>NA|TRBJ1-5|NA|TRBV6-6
TGTGCCAGCAGTTACTCTGGGGGGGGGCGGCCCCAGCATTTT
CASSYSGGGRPQHF
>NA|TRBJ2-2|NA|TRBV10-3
TGTGCCATCAGTGAGGGCCCTAACACCGGGGAGCTGTTTTTT
CAISEGPNTGELFF
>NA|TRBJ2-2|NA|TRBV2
TGTGCCAGCAGCGACTCTTACACCGGGGAGCTGTTTTTT
CASSDSYTGELFF
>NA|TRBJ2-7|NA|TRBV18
TGTGCCAGCTCAACCCGGGACTTTAGCTCCTACGAGCAGTACTTC
CASSTRDFSSYEQYF
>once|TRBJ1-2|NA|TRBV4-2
TGTGCCAGCTTCCAGACAGGAACTAACTATGGCTACACCTTC
CASFQTGTNYGYTF
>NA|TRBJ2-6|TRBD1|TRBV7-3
TGTGCCAGCAGCTTTCCGGCACAGGGGGCGCGAGGGGCCAACGTCCTGACTTTC
CASSFPAQGARGANVLTF
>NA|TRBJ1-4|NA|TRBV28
TGTGCCAGCAGCGGTACTCTGGATTCTAATGAAAAACTGTTTTTT
CASSGTLDSNEKLFF
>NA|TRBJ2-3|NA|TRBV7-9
TGTGCCAGCAGCCGTCCGGCGGGAAAAACAGATACGCAGTATTTT
CASSRPAGKTDTQYF
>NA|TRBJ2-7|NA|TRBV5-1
TGCGCCAGCAGCGTTACAGGGTTTGGGACCTACGAGCAGTACTTC
CASSVTGFGTYEQYF
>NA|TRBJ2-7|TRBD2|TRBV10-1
TGCGCCAGCAGTGATTACCTAGCGGAGACCTACGAGCAGTACTTC
CASSDYLAETYEQYF
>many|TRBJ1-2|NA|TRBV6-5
TGTGCCAGCAGTTACTCGAATCGTGGGGGCTACACCTTC
CASSYSNRGGYTF
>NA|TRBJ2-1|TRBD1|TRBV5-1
TGCGCCAGCAGCATGGGGACAGGGGATAATGAGCAGTTCTTC
CASSMGTGDNEQFF
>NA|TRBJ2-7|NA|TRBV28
TGTGCCAGCAGTTCACGACAGGAGTGGTACTTC
CASSSRQEWYF
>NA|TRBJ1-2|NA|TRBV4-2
TGTGCCAGCAGCCAAGATCTTAAAGGGGAAAGGTATGGCTACACCTTC
CASSQDLKGERYGYTF
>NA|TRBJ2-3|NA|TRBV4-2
TGTGCCAGCAGTCGGGACGTCGGTGGTACAGATACGCAGTATTTT
CASSRDVGGTDTQYF
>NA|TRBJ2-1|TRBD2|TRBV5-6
TGTGCCAGCAGACTCCTCACTAGCGGGGTGGCCAATGAGCAGTTCTTC
CASRLLTSGVANEQFF
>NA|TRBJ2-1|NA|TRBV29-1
TGCAGCGTTGGTGAGAATGAGCAGTTCTTC
CSVGENEQFF
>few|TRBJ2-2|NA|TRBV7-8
TGTGCCAGCAGCAATCGACAGGATAACACCGGGGAGCTGTTTTTT
CASSNRQDNTGELFF
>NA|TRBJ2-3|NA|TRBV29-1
TGCAGCGTTGTAGATAACTGGTCAGATACGCAGTATTTT
CSVVDNWSDTQYF
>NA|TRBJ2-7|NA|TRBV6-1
TGTGCCAGCAGTGTCCCAGGGCCCGAGCAGTACTTC
CASSVPGPEQYF
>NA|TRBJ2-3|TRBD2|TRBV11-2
TGTGCCAGCAGCTTACTAGCGGGAGGGTTCACAGATACGCAGTATTTT
CASSLLAGGFTDTQYF